This T cell receptor beta chain was found in a study of cytomegalovirus exposure and HLA in healthy donors. General observations from the study: It was reportedly the case that the classifier diagnosed cytomegalovirus status with high specificity and sensitivity. A later analysis found common viral pathogens apparently linked to several of the most significant clusters. A missense DCLRE1C variant was associated with V- and J-gene trimming of TCR beta chains in a later analysis, and an independent cohort replicated the association.

In regard to this clone: Its antigen is unknown.

CDR3 length: 15 amino acids. V lost 6 bases to trimming and J lost 2 bases; unmatched junction nucleotides: 8. Germline V gene sequence: CDR1 KGHSH, CDR2 LQKENI. The PCR was carried out with 60 Vbeta primers and 13 Jbeta primers. Authors' methods: Approximately 80 million unique TCR beta chains, 9.5 million to 11 million of them shared, were counted by a later analysis. This table comes from immunoSEQ multiplex PCR, and its TCRdb copy is limited to in-frame clones, with some not included. D and trimming were read from the DNA, whereas the V and J calls and clone size are those reported in that table. The table shows 160,000 or so clones, with around 78% occurring only once.

What was sequenced was PBMCs. The TCR sequence derives from a man in his forties in good health and CMV-seronegative. The chain is built from TRBV18 and TRBJ2-7, with 9 bases aligning to TRBD1. The CDR3 DNA follows: TGTGCCAGCTCGCCGGGACAGGGTTTTGCCTACGAGCAGTACTTC. This codes for CASSPGQGFAYEQYF.